The TCR beta chain under discussion was sequenced for a study of cytomegalovirus exposure and HLA in healthy donors. Regarding the study as a whole: Highly shared sequence variants in one cluster were likely a sequencing artifact. An analysis done earlier found most TCR beta V segments productive about 90% or about 30% of the time. The CMV antigen specificity of three CMV-associated chains was confirmed through in vitro analysis.

Comments on this clone: Its antigen remains unknown.

The PCR made use of 60 Vbeta and 13 Jbeta primers. Clones were sequenced by immunoSEQ multiplex PCR, and TCRdb holds only the in-frame ones, with some missing. The sample includes roughly 180,000 clones, 85% of them seen just once. This receptor was identified in a boy aged 2-9 years in good health and CMV-seronegative. Sequencing was performed on PBMCs.

The CDR3 protein is CASSQVRAGLAAIDGYTF. For the CDR3, the DNA is TGCGCCAGCAGCCAAGTTAGGGCAGGGCTTGCGGCTATTGATGGCTACACCTTC. This chain connects TRBV4-1 to TRBJ1-2; possible D gene TRBD1, 5 bases. The CDR3 runs to 18 residues. Germline CDR1 reads MGHRA; CDR2 reads YSYEKL. V lost 1 base to trimming and J lost 6 bases, with 24 bases between them.